This T cell receptor beta chain is from a study of cytomegalovirus exposure and HLA in healthy donors. CDR3 length: 15 amino acids. V dropped 1 base and J dropped 9 bases, with 16 bases sitting between them. Germline CDR1 GTSNPN, CDR2 SVGIG (reference sequence). Amplification used 60 Vbeta primers and 13 Jbeta primers. Profiling relied on immunoSEQ multiplex PCR, and the TCRdb table lists in-frame clones only, not all of them. The top ten hold 2.4% of the sample, which has approximately 81,000 clones, approximately 84% seen once. The sequence was obtained from a woman in her forties or fifties in good health and CMV-seronegative. Source material: PBMCs. V gene TRBV30 combines with J gene TRBJ1-6, with D perhaps TRBD1 (5 bases). The CDR3 coding sequence is TGTGCCTGGAGTGGGGGGGGTGGCACTTCTTCACCCCTCCACTTT. Amino acids: CAWSGGGGTSSPLHF.